One sample yielded the 5 T cell receptor beta chains listed below, sequenced in a study of shared clonotypes between healthy human individuals. The protocol was immunoSEQ multiplex PCR, while the TCRdb copy is restricted to in-frame clones and leaves out a portion. The data show over 850,000 clones, with around 78% seen just once and under 0.65% held by the top ten. Sequencing was performed on memory CD4+ T cells from PBMCs. Specified subset: CD45RA-negative fraction. Receptors were obtained from a man younger than 35 in good health. Some clones in this sample may be carry-over from other donors' samples.

The rearrangement uses TRBV7-3 and TRBJ2-3; D is undetermined. The ends were cut back, 2 bases at V and 1 base at J, with 10 bases in the middle. Germline CDR1 reads SGHTA; CDR2 reads FQGTGA. The CDR3 length is 15 residues. The CDR3 loop is CASSLWSRGTDTQYF. The CDR3 DNA sequence: TGTGCCAGCAGCTTATGGAGTCGGGGCACAGATACGCAGTATTTT.

This clone was picked up one time. The chain is built from TRBV7-2 and TRBJ2-5, with a weak D call TRBD2 (5 bases). This CDR3 is built from 15 residues. Per germline, CDR1 SGHTA and CDR2 FQGNSA. V lost 3 bases to trimming and J lost 7 bases, with 18 bases between them. The chain's CDR3 is CASSFISRAEGTQYF. DNA for the CDR3: TGTGCCAGCAGCTTTATCTCCCGGGCCGAGGGGACCCAGTACTTC. Full variable domain (outside the CDR3, taken from reference TRBV7-2 and TRBJ2-5): GAGVSQSPSNKVTEKGKDVELRCDPISGHTALYWYRQSLGQGLEFLIYFQGNSAPDKSGLPSDRFSAERTGGSVSTLTIQRTQQEDSAVYLCASSFISRAEGTQYFGPGTRLLVL.

The V call is TRBV9, the J call TRBJ2-2; tentative D call: TRBD2 (6 bases). V lost 2 bases to trimming and J lost 6 bases, with 11 bases between them. The germline CDR1 and CDR2 sequences are SGDLS and YYNGEE. The CDR3 covers 14 residues. The CDR3 DNA is TGTGCCAGCAGCGTCGGAGGGTGGCCCGGGGAGCTGTTTTTT. It encodes CASSVGGWPGELFF.

The rearrangement links TRBV5-1 to TRBJ2-5; D is unclear. Between the trimmed V and J ends, which lost 3 bases and 5 bases, there was a span of 17 bases. This CDR3 comprises 15 residues. Per germline, CDR1 SGHRS and CDR2 YFSETQ. CDR3 region: CASSWEEARRETQYF. The CDR3 bases are TGCGCCAGCAGCTGGGAAGAGGCCCGGCGGGAGACCCAGTACTTC.

This rearrangement joins TRBV4-2 to TRBJ2-3; D ambiguous. V lost 4 bases to trimming and J lost 6 bases, with 17 bases between them. Germline CDR1 is LGHNA and CDR2 is YNFKEQ. This CDR3 is 15 amino acids long. CDR3 protein: CASSPRSLYADTQYF. CDR3 DNA: TGTGCCAGCAGCCCCCGCAGTCTTTATGCCGATACGCAGTATTTT.